This T cell receptor (beta chain) stems from a study of T cell changes during pregnancy in multiple sclerosis. The V gene's germline CDR1 is SEHNR and CDR2 FQNEAQ (reference sequence). The V end was cut by 1 base, the J end by 0 bases, with 7 bases between. The CDR3 contains 15 residues. In its sample, this clone ranks as medium-sized (0.01 to 0.1%). Profiling relied on immunoSEQ multiplex PCR, and the TCRdb table lists in-frame clones only, not all of them. The repertoire holds tens of thousands of clones, 88% seen once, with 5.2% in the top ten. The sample in question was peripheral blood, obtained in the first trimester of pregnancy. The clonotype originates from a female donor in good health, enrolled as a control in a pregnancy study. This chain links TRBV7-9 with TRBJ2-1; D ambiguous. CDR3 sequence: CASSLDWASYNEQFF. The CDR3, as DNA: TGTGCCAGCAGCTTAGACTGGGCCTCCTACAATGAGCAGTTCTTC.